Presented here are 16 T cell receptor beta chains from one specimen sequenced in a study of tumor-infiltrating lymphocytes in primary liver carcinoma. From 500 ng of total RNA, TCR beta-specific cDNA was reverse-transcribed using a constant-region primer. Three nested multiplex PCR rounds of slightly modified ARM-PCR generated TCR beta libraries. Primers for the first two PCR rounds were TRBV1-TRBV30 forward primers and a C-beta reverse primer (about 9 cycles per round). TCRdb itself ran the multiplex PCR reads through MiXCR, one entry per CDR3 protein. The repertoire has about 84,000 distinct CDR3 sequences, 65% to 80% of them found once; the top ten carry roughly a fifth. Extraction of RNA together with DNA used about 17-31 mg of unsorted bulk tissue. The sequencing sample was made of liver tumor tissue from sampling region 1. Indicated subset: tumor region T1, superior pole. The source of these receptors is a man aged 35 to 55 with primary liver carcinoma and hepatitis B virus infection.

For this clonotype: The germline gene is not matched at one end of the junction; a read error may be the cause. The V gene is TRBV10-3, the J gene TRBJ2-7; D remains ambiguous. Per germline, CDR1 ENHRY and CDR2 SYGVKD. The CDR3 is 11 residues long. CDR3 in amino acids: CAICEWSEQYF. CDR3 coding DNA: TGTGCCATCTGTGAATGGTCCGAGCAATACTTC.

Comments on this clonotype: Given a much more abundant clone one base away, this may be a read error. CDR3 in DNA: TGTGCCAGCAGCTTAGCCAGAGCTTTCCAAGAGATCCAGTACTTC. Amino acids: CASSLARAFQEIQYF. V is TRBV7-9 and J is TRBJ2-5; D gene unclear. This CDR3 comprises 15 residues. Germline V CDR1 and CDR2: SEHNR, FQNEAQ (reference sequence).

Turning to this clonotype: The junction departs from germline at one end; a sequencing error may be responsible. The DNA for the CDR3 is TGTGCCAGCGGCCAATTTTTCCTTTACGAACAGTACTTC. Its translation: CASGQFFLYEQYF. V is TRBV4-2 and J is TRBJ2-7; D is undetermined. Germline V lookup: CDR1 LGHNA, CDR2 YNFKEQ. The CDR3 covers 13 residues.

Concerning this clonotype itself: One end of the junction varies from germline; a read error may be responsible. The chain couples TRBV12-3 or TRBV12-4 to TRBJ2-2; TRBD2 aligns across 9 bases. The CDR3 covers 15 residues. The CDR3 sequence is CANSGSGSSPGELLF. CDR3 bases: TGTGCCAACAGTGGTAGCGGGAGTTCCCCCGGGGAGCTGCTTTTT.

This clonotype was counted many times. The chain recombines TRBV30 with TRBJ1-5; 7 bases match TRBD1. CDR3 length equals 13 residues. J lost 7 bases, V lost 0 bases, and 3 bases had no gene match. Germline assignment: CDR1 GTSNPN and CDR2 SVGIG (reference sequence). The CDR3, as DNA: TGTGCCTGGAGTGTAACAGGGGTGCAGCCCCAGCATTTT. It specifies CAWSVTGVQPQHF.

About this clonotype: The junction departs from the called germline gene at one end, perhaps through a read error. The V call is TRBV6-6, the J call TRBJ2-2, with D possibly being TRBD1 or TRBD2 (5 bases each). In germline, CDR1 is MNHNY, CDR2 SVGAGI (reference sequence). The CDR3 length is 15 residues. CDR3 DNA sequence: TGTGCCAGCAGTTACGGTGTGGTCGGGACCGTGGAGCTGTTTTTT. It yields the protein CASSYGVVGTVELFF.

This clonotype has at least ten counts. V gene TRBV28 combines with J gene TRBJ2-7, with 8 positions matching TRBD2. The length of the CDR3 is 13 residues. Germline V lookup: CDR1 MDHEN, CDR2 SYDVKM. V gave up 6 bases and J gave up 2 bases; unmatched junction bases: 3. CDR3 amino acids: CASRLGLAYEQYF. In DNA, the CDR3 is TGTGCCAGCAGGCTGGGACTAGCCTACGAGCAGTACTTC.

A word on this clonotype: One junction end does not reproduce the germline sequence, and a read error may be involved. The V and J genes are TRBV20-1 and TRBJ2-7; D gene unclear. The CDR3 is 13 residues long. Looked up from germline, CDR1 is DFQATT and CDR2 is SNEGSKA (reference sequence). CDR3 loop: CSARSPSSYELYF. In DNA form, the CDR3 reads TGCAGTGCTAGGTCGCCTAGTAGCTACGAGCTGTACTTC.

Points on this clonotype: A read error may account for a junction end that differs from germline. V and J are TRBV12-5 and TRBJ1-4, with D possibly TRBD1 on 6 matching bases. The germline gives CDR1 LGHNT, CDR2 FRNRAP. The CDR3 is made up of 18 amino acids. The CDR3: CSSGQPGHPGRTNEKLFF. The CDR3 coding sequence is TGTTCTAGTGGCCAACCGGGACACCCGGGGCGGACTAATGAAAAACTGTTTTTT. The full variable domain, with the rest looked up from reference TRBV12-5 and TRBJ1-4, is DARVTQTPRHKVTEMGQEVTMRCQPILGHNTVFWYRQTMMQGLELLAYFRNRAPLDDSGMPKDRFSAEMPDATLATLKIQPSEPRDSAVYFCSSGQPGHPGRTNEKLFFGSGTQLSVL.

Note on this clonotype: This could be a read error, since a much larger clone is one nucleotide away. The V call is TRBV28, the J call TRBJ2-3, with TRBD1 matching over 7 bases. The CDR3 has 15 residues. CDR1 is MDHEN and CDR2 is SYDVKM in the germline V gene. In DNA, the CDR3 is TGTGCCAGCAGTTTACAGGGGGACAATACAGATAAGCAGTATTTT. This codes for CASSLQGDNTDKQYF.

This clonotype was observed a few times. Because the CDR3 is missing its conserved closing phenylalanine or tryptophan, this is likely a read error. The chain combines TRBV5-1 with TRBJ2-3; 7 nucleotides align to TRBD2. The CDR3 is 16 residues long. Trimming took 0 bases from V and 3 from J; bases not matched to a gene: 7. From germline, CDR1 is SGHRS and CDR2 YFSETQ. CDR3 in amino acids: CASSLVAGMGTDTQYS. The CDR3 nucleotides are TGCGCCAGCAGCTTGGTAGCGGGCATGGGGACAGATACGCAGTATTCT.

This clonotype was recorded once. The chain uses TRBV5-1 and TRBJ1-5; possibly TRBD1 for D (5 bases). V was pared by 4 bases and J by 6 bases, with 14 bases between. Germline V gives CDR1 SGHRS, CDR2 YFSETQ. CDR3 length: 14 amino acids. This chain's CDR3 is CASSHGDGGQPQHF. Written as DNA, the CDR3 is TGCGCCAGCAGCCATGGTGACGGGGGTCAGCCCCAGCATTTT.

Details on this clonotype: At one end, the junction sequence differs from germline, possibly due to a read error. The rearrangement links TRBV5-1 to TRBJ2-3; TRBD2 matches 9 bases. CDR3 size: 15 residues. Germline V gives CDR1 SGHRS, CDR2 YFSETQ. The CDR3 region has the DNA TGCGCCAGCAGCTCCGTAGCGGGAGTGATGAATACGCTGTATTTT. The encoded protein is CASSSVAGVMNTLYF.

Points on this clonotype: At one end, the junction sequence differs from germline, possibly due to a read error. This chain joins TRBV4-1 and TRBJ2-3, with D hard to call. The CDR3 is made up of 15 amino acids. Germline V gives CDR1 MGHRA, CDR2 YSYEKL. The CDR3 DNA is TGCGCCAGCAGCCAGATCCCTAGTGCGAGCGATACGCAGTGTTTT. This gives the protein CASSQIPSASDTQCF.

This clonotype was seen at least ten times. V gene TRBV30 combines with J gene TRBJ2-3; 8 nucleotides agree with TRBD2. There are 15 residues in the CDR3. J was trimmed by 4 bases and V by 2 bases; bases with no gene match: 8. Germline lookup yields CDR1 GTSNPN and CDR2 SVGIG (reference sequence). CDR3 coding DNA: TGTGCCTGGAGTTGGAGGCGGGAGGTGGCAGATACGCAGTATTTT. It is translated as CAWSWRREVADTQYF.

This clonotype showed up many times. The chain is built from TRBV5-4 and TRBJ2-7; TRBD1 matches at 12 bases. This CDR3 has 14 residues. V was pared by 3 bases and J by 6 bases, with 4 bases of the junction left unmatched. The germline CDR1 and CDR2 sequences are SGHNT and YYREEE (reference sequence). This CDR3 is CASSSRDRGPEQYF. The CDR3, as DNA: TGTGCCAGCAGCTCCCGGGACAGGGGGCCCGAGCAGTACTTC.